The next 30 T cell receptor beta chains were all read from a single sample in a study of T cell responses to AZD1222 COVID-19 vaccine. Here immunoSEQ multiplex PCR was the method, and the copy in TCRdb shows in-frame clones only, minus some. The data contain about 78,000 clones, roughly 90% of them seen just once; the ten biggest clones take up approximately 5.4%. The sequences come from peripheral blood, collected on day 0 of MenACWY control vaccination. The receptors were gathered from an adult in good health.

The chain links TRBV10-3 to TRBJ1-2; D remains unclear. With 0 bases removed from V and 3 bases from J, the gap between germline ends came to 8 bases. The germline gives CDR1 ENHRY, CDR2 SYGVKD. The CDR3 spans 14 residues. The CDR3, as DNA: TGTGCCATCAGTGAGTCAGCCAGTTACTATGGCTACACCTTC. Its translation: CAISESASYYGYTF.

V usage is TRBV12-3 or TRBV12-4 and J usage is TRBJ2-3, with no clear D. The V end was cut by 3 bases, the J end by 3 bases, with 7 bases between. This CDR3 has 13 residues. The CDR3 nucleotides are TGTGCCAGCAGTTTGGAACCTACAGATACGCAGTATTTT. It specifies CASSLEPTDTQYF.

The chain carries TRBV20-1 and TRBJ2-1; 10 nucleotides match TRBD2. The V gene end was trimmed by 3 bases and the J gene end by 8 bases; junction bases not matched to a gene: 10. Germline V gene data show CDR1 as DFQATT and CDR2 as SNEGSKA (reference sequence). The CDR3 extends over 15 amino acids. The CDR3 loop reads CSASRSGGAFDEQFF. The DNA for the CDR3 is TGCAGTGCTAGTCGAAGCGGGGGGGCCTTTGATGAGCAGTTCTTC.

The chain couples TRBV5-1 to TRBJ1-4; no clear D. This CDR3 is 15 amino acids long. The V end lost 5 bases, the J end lost 3 bases, and 14 bases lay between the germline ends. Germline V CDR1 and CDR2: SGHRS, YFSETQ. The CDR3 DNA sequence: TGCGCCAGCAGGGGAACGGGCCTACCTAATGAAAAACTGTTTTTT. Its protein product is CASRGTGLPNEKLFF.

The chain joins TRBV5-5 to TRBJ1-1; D remains ambiguous. CDR1 is SGHKS, CDR2 YYEKEE, per germline (reference sequence). This CDR3 is built from 13 residues. V shed 0 bases and J shed 4 bases, with 7 bases lying between them. The CDR3 reads CASSLVRATEAFF. DNA for the CDR3: TGTGCCAGCAGCTTGGTAAGAGCCACTGAAGCTTTCTTT.

The count of this clone is one. This chain connects TRBV5-5 to TRBJ2-1; D call uncertain. This CDR3 spans 14 amino acids. Germline assignment: CDR1 SGHKS and CDR2 YYEKEE (reference sequence). Trimming took off 4 bases at V and 0 bases at J, with 8 bases between the two ends. As DNA, the CDR3 is TGTGCCAGCAGCCGCCGGCGCTCCTACAATGAGCAGTTCTTC. Residues: CASSRRRSYNEQFF.

This clone was picked up one time. J is TRBJ2-2 and V is TRBV19, with 11 bases fitting TRBD1. V dropped 5 bases and J dropped 3; count of bases not matched to a gene: 5. The CDR3 spans 16 residues. Germline CDR1 is LNHDA and CDR2 is SQIVND (reference sequence). Written as DNA, the CDR3 is TGTGCCAGTAGTTCCAGGGACAGGGGGTACACCGGGGAGCTGTTTTTT. Translated, it gives CASSSRDRGYTGELFF.

The rearrangement joins TRBV7-6 to TRBJ2-7; 12 positions match TRBD2. Unmatched junction bases numbered 4, after V lost 5 bases and J lost 2 bases. Germline values: CDR1 SGHVS, CDR2 FNYEAQ. The CDR3 loop spans 15 amino acids. The CDR3 DNA is TGTGCCAGCAGCCCCCGACTAGCGGGGGCCTACGAGCAGTACTTC. As protein: CASSPRLAGAYEQYF.

This chain connects TRBV5-5 to TRBJ1-5; D is possibly TRBD1 (5 bases). Trimming removed 0 bases from V and 1 base from J, with 5 bases in between. The CDR3 contains 14 residues. In germline, CDR1 is SGHKS, CDR2 YYEKEE (reference sequence). CDR3 in DNA: TGTGCCAGCAGCTTGGACAGGAGCAATCAGCCCCAGCATTTT. It is translated as CASSLDRSNQPQHF.

The gene calls are TRBV9 and TRBJ2-2; TRBD1 matches 11 bases. V lost 4 bases and J lost 4; bases outside the gene matches: 6. Germline V gene data show CDR1 as SGDLS and CDR2 as YYNGEE. CDR3 length: 16 amino acids. DNA of the CDR3: TGTGCCAGCAGCCCGCGGGGACAGGGGGTCACCGGGGAGCTGTTTTTT. As protein: CASSPRGQGVTGELFF.

This chain connects TRBV5-4 to TRBJ2-1; D might be TRBD1 (5 bases). The V end lost 5 bases, the J end lost 7 bases, and 10 bases lay between the germline ends. CDR1 and CDR2 from the germline V gene are SGHNT and YYREEE (reference sequence). The length of the CDR3 is 12 residues. CDR3 DNA sequence: TGTGCCAGCAGTCAACAGGTGAATGAGCAGTTCTTC. Amino acids: CASSQQVNEQFF.

The V and J genes are TRBV6-6 and TRBJ1-5; tentative D call: TRBD1 (5 bases). This CDR3 is 14 amino acids long. Germline assignment: CDR1 MNHNY and CDR2 SVGAGI (reference sequence). V shed 6 bases and J shed 4 bases, with 13 bases lying between them. CDR3 bases: TGTGCCAGCAGAGGGACTTATGGGAATCAGCCCCAGCATTTT. Translated: CASRGTYGNQPQHF.

The chain carries TRBV6-5 and TRBJ1-1; D possibly corresponds to TRBD1 (6 bases). This CDR3 is built from 13 residues. The ends were cut back, 8 bases at V and 5 bases at J, with 15 bases in the middle. Germline loops: CDR1 MNHEY, CDR2 SVGAGI. CDR3 sequence: CASCRGPGTEAFF. The CDR3 nucleotides are TGTGCCAGCTGCAGGGGTCCGGGAACTGAAGCTTTCTTT.

The V and J genes are TRBV6-5 and TRBJ1-1, with D possibly TRBD1 on 6 matching bases. V was pared by 6 bases and J by 5 bases, with 13 bases between. The CDR3 has 13 residues. CDR1 and CDR2 (germline): MNHEY, SVGAGI. This chain's CDR3 is CASSQVGGTEAFF. CDR3 DNA: TGTGCCAGCAGCCAAGTAGGGGGAACTGAAGCTTTCTTT.

This rearrangement joins TRBV4-3 to TRBJ1-5; D may be TRBD1 (5 bases). The V and J ends lost 1 base and 1 base respectively, with 11 bases between them. The V gene's germline CDR1 is LGHNA and CDR2 YSLEER. The CDR3 loop spans 16 amino acids. The DNA of the CDR3 is TGCGCCAGCAGCCAAGCTGCGCCAGGGAGCAATCAGCCCCAGCATTTT. Translated, it gives CASSQAAPGSNQPQHF.

The genes are TRBV5-1 and TRBJ2-5; D assignment may be TRBD1 or TRBD2 (7 bases each). The CDR3 is 14 residues long. Germline lookup yields CDR1 SGHRS and CDR2 YFSETQ. Trimming cost V 2 bases and J 2 bases, with 10 bases left between them. In DNA form, the CDR3 reads TGCGCCAGCAGCTTCAGGGGGGGTCAAGAGACCCAGTACTTC. It codes for CASSFRGGQETQYF.

The CDR3 loop is CATSRGRGAETQYF. The DNA for the CDR3 is TGTGCCACCAGCAGAGGACGAGGGGCAGAGACCCAGTACTTC. J is TRBJ2-5 and V is TRBV15; tentatively, D is TRBD1 or TRBD2 (5 bases each). Trimming removed 1 base at V and 4 bases at J, with 10 bases between. The germline CDR1 and CDR2 sequences are LNHNV and YYDKDF (reference sequence). The CDR3 totals 14 residues.

J is TRBJ2-3 and V is TRBV6-5; D not certain. The length of the CDR3 is 13 residues. Germline CDR1 reads MNHEY; CDR2 reads SVGAGI. Trimming took off 6 bases at V and 0 bases at J, with 7 bases between the two ends. The CDR3, as DNA: TGTGCCAGCAGCATCGCTAGCACAGATACGCAGTATTTT. This translates into CASSIASTDTQYF.

The V and J genes are TRBV30 and TRBJ1-1; D gene unclear. The germline gives CDR1 GTSNPN, CDR2 SVGIG (reference sequence). This CDR3 comprises 12 residues. V gave up 0 bases and J gave up 4 bases, with 6 bases separating them. The CDR3 loop is CAWSVRGTEAFF. CDR3 coding DNA: TGTGCCTGGAGTGTACGGGGCACTGAAGCTTTCTTT.

This chain uses TRBV19 with TRBJ2-7; 7 bases agree with TRBD1. Trimming took 6 bases from V and 2 from J; bases not matched to a gene: 10. This CDR3 region has 15 residues. Looked up from germline, CDR1 is LNHDA and CDR2 is SQIVND (reference sequence). This CDR3 is CASSLTGTVTYEQYF. The CDR3 nucleotides are TGTGCCAGTAGCCTAACCGGGACAGTAACCTACGAGCAGTACTTC.

This chain joins TRBV19 and TRBJ1-5; 7 bases agree with TRBD1. Germline loops: CDR1 LNHDA, CDR2 SQIVND (reference sequence). The V gene end was trimmed by 7 bases and the J gene end by 4 bases; junction bases not matched to a gene: 10. The CDR3 contains 15 residues. The CDR3 coding sequence is TGTGCCAGTACCCTTGGACAGGCGTTAAATCAGCCCCAGCATTTT. Amino acids: CASTLGQALNQPQHF.

This clone came up a few times. This rearrangement joins TRBV6-2 or TRBV6-3 to TRBJ1-5; 11 bases are a match to TRBD1. Trimming took 3 bases from V and 7 from J; bases not matched to a gene: 2. The germline CDR1 and CDR2 sequences are MNHEY and SVGEGT. The CDR3 is 14 amino acids. CDR3 protein: CASSYGDRGQPQHF. CDR3 DNA sequence: TGTGCCAGCAGTTATGGGGACAGGGGGCAGCCCCAGCATTTT.

A single count supports this clone. This sequence joins TRBV5-6 and TRBJ2-3; D is perhaps TRBD2 (7 bases). Germline CDR1 reads SGHDT; CDR2 reads YYEEEE. The CDR3 sequence is 15 residues long. V dropped 3 bases and J dropped 3 bases, with 14 bases sitting between them. CDR3 bases: TGTGCCAGCAGCTCAAATGGGGGGGCTACAGATACGCAGTATTTT. Its protein is CASSSNGGATDTQYF.

The chain has TRBV19 and TRBJ1-5, with a possible D match to TRBD1 (6 bases). CDR3 length: 13 amino acids. Germline V CDR1 and CDR2: LNHDA, SQIVND (reference sequence). With 5 bases removed from V and 5 bases from J, the gap between germline ends came to 10 bases. The CDR3: CASSAGQYQPQHF. CDR3 DNA: TGTGCCAGTAGTGCCGGACAGTATCAGCCCCAGCATTTT.

The rearrangement uses TRBV5-1 and TRBJ2-7; D is perhaps TRBD2 (6 bases). Trimming took off 0 bases at V and 9 bases at J, with 10 bases between the two ends. The CDR3 contains 12 residues. CDR1 SGHRS and CDR2 YFSETQ come from the germline V gene. CDR3 residues: CASSLGQEGQYF. The CDR3 DNA sequence: TGCGCCAGCAGCTTGGGTCAGGAGGGGCAGTACTTC.

The CDR3 DNA is TGTGCCAGCAGCTTGGAGGGCAGCTATGGCTACACCTTC. This encodes CASSLEGSYGYTF. This sequence joins TRBV5-4 and TRBJ1-2; D gene uncertain. CDR3 length: 13 amino acids. Germline V gives CDR1 SGHNT, CDR2 YYREEE (reference sequence). Trimming pared 0 bases from V and 4 bases from J, leaving 7 bases between.

The rearrangement uses TRBV15 and TRBJ1-6, with D possibly being TRBD1 (6 bases). V was trimmed by 5 bases and J by 12 bases, leaving 14 bases between them. CDR1 LNHNV and CDR2 YYDKDF come from the germline V gene (reference sequence). The CDR3 is 13 residues long. The CDR3 sequence is CATSALGGGPLHF. Here the CDR3 DNA reads TGTGCCACCAGCGCACTGGGAGGGGGACCCCTCCACTTT. Drawing the rest from reference TRBV15 and TRBJ1-6, the complete variable domain is DAMVIQNPRYQVTQFGKPVTLSCSQTLNHNVMYWYQQKSSQAPKLLFHYYDKDFNNEADTPDNFQSRRPNTSFCFLDIRSPGLGDTAMYLCATSALGGGPLHFGNGTRLTVT.

This clone was detected once. The chain carries TRBV28 and TRBJ1-5, with D perhaps matching TRBD1 (6 bases). V was shortened by 2 bases and J by 9 bases, with 14 bases between the two germline ends. Germline V gene lookup returns CDR1 MDHEN and CDR2 SYDVKM. This CDR3 is built from 14 residues. CDR3 in amino acids: CASSLPTGALPQHF. The CDR3 DNA reads TGTGCCAGCAGTTTACCGACGGGGGCCTTGCCCCAGCATTTT.

The V gene is TRBV5-1, the J gene TRBJ2-7; D is tentatively TRBD1 or TRBD2 (5 bases each). This CDR3 has 14 amino acids. In germline, CDR1 is SGHRS, CDR2 YFSETQ. Deletions cut 6 bases from V and 2 bases from J, with 15 bases between. The CDR3 sequence: CASNLGTDPYEQYF. As DNA, the CDR3 is TGCGCCAGCAACTTAGGGACGGACCCCTACGAGCAGTACTTC.

The rearrangement links TRBV6-1 to TRBJ1-6, with a possible D match to TRBD1 (5 bases). The CDR3 is 14 residues long. Trimming stripped 1 base from V and 9 bases from J, with 10 bases between. Germline loops: CDR1 MNHNS, CDR2 SASEGT. CDR3 bases: TGTGCCAGCAGTGAAGTAGGGGCCGGTTCACCCCTCCACTTT. This sequence encodes CASSEVGAGSPLHF.